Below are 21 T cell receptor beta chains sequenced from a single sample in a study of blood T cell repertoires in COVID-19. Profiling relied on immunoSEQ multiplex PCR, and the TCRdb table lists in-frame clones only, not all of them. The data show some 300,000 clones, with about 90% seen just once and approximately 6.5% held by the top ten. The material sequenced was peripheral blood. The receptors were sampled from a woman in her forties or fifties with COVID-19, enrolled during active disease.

Written as DNA, the CDR3 is TGTGCCAGTAGGAGAGGGACTAGCGGGAGTCGAGCTGAGACCCAGTACTTC. This translates into CASRRGTSGSRAETQYF. This sequence joins TRBV19 and TRBJ2-5; 14 bases agree with TRBD2. Germline CDR1 is LNHDA and CDR2 is SQIVND (reference sequence). V was clipped by 6 bases and J by 5 bases; unmatched bases: 11. The CDR3 totals 17 residues.

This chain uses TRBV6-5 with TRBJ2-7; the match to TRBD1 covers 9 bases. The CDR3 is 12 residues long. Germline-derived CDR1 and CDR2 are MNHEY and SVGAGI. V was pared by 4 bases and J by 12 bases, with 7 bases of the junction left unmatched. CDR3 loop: CASSFGQGPPYF. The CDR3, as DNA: TGTGCCAGCAGTTTCGGACAGGGGCCTCCGTACTTC.

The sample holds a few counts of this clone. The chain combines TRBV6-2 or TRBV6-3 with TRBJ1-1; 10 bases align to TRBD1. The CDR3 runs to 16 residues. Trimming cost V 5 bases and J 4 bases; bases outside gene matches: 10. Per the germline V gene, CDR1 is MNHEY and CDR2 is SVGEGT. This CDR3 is CASSKGQGRWVTEAFF. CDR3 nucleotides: TGTGCCAGCAGTAAGGGACAGGGGCGCTGGGTCACTGAAGCTTTCTTT.

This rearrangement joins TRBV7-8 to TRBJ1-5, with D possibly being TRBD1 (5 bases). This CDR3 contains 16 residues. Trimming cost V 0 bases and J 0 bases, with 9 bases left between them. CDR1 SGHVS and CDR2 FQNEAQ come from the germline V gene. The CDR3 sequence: CASSLAGRVSNQPQHF. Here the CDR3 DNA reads TGTGCCAGCAGCTTAGCGGGCAGGGTTAGCAATCAGCCCCAGCATTTT.

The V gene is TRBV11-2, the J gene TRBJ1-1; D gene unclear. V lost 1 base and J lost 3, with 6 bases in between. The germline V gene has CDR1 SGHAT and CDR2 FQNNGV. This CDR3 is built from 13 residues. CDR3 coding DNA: TGTGCCAGCAGCTTAGCTAGGTACACTGAAGCTTTCTTT. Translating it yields CASSLARYTEAFF. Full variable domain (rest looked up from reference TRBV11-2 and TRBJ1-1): EAGVAQSPRYKIIEKRQSVAFWCNPISGHATLYWYQQILGQGPKLLIQFQNNGVVDDSQLPKDRFSAERLKGVDSTLKIQPAKLEDSAVYLCASSLARYTEAFFGQGTRLTVV.

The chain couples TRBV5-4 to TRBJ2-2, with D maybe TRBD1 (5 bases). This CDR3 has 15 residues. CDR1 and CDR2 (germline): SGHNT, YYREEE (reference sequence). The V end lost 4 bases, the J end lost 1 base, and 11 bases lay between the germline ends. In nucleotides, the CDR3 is TGTGCCAGCAGCGCAGGACAAATGAACACCGGGGAGCTGTTTTTT. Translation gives CASSAGQMNTGELFF.

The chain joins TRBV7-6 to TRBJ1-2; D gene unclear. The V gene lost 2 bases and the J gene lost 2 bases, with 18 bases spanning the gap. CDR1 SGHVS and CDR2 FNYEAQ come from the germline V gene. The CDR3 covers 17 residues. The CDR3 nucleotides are TGTGCCAGCAGCTTATATAGGTTTGGACTATCAAACTATGGCTACACCTTC. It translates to CASSLYRFGLSNYGYTF.

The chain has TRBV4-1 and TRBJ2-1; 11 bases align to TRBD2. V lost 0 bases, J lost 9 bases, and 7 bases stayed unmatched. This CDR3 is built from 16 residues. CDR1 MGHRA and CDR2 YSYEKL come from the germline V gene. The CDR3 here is CASSQDSSGRKGEQFF. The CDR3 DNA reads TGCGCCAGCAGCCAAGACTCTAGCGGGAGGAAAGGTGAGCAGTTCTTC.

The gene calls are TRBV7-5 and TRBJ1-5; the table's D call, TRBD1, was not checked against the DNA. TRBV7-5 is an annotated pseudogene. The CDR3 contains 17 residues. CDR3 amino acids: CVRSLDVPKLADQPQHF. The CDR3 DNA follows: TGTGTCAGAAGCTTAGATGTTCCGAAATTGGCCGATCAGCCCCAGCATTTT.

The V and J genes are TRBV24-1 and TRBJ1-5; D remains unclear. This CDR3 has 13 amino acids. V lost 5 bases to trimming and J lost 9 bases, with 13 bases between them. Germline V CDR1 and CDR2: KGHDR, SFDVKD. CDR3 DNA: TGTGCCACCAGTGGAGAGGCCCGCGGGCCCCAGCATTTT. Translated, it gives CATSGEARGPQHF.

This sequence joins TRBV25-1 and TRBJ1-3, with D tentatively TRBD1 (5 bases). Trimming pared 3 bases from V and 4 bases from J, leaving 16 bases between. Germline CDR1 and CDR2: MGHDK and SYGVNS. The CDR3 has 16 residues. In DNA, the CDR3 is TGTGCCAGCAGTGATTGGGACCGGGGGGAAGGAAACACCATATATTTT. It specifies CASSDWDRGEGNTIYF.

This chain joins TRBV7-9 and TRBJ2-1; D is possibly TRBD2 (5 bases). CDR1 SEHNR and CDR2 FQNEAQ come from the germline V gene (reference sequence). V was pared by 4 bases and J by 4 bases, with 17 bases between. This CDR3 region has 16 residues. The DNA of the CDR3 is TGTGCCAGCAGCTCTCGCCAGACTATTTCGTACAATGAGCAGTTCTTC. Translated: CASSSRQTISYNEQFF.

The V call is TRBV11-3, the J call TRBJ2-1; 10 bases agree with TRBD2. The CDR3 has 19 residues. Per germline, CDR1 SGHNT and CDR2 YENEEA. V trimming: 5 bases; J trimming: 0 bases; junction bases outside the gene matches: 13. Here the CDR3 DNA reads TGTGCCAGCAGCATACAGCGAAGCGGGAGGGCCAGCTCCTACAATGAGCAGTTCTTC. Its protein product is CASSIQRSGRASSYNEQFF.

The CDR3 protein is CASSVTSFHEQFF. CDR3 coding DNA: TGTGCCAGCAGCGTGACTAGTTTTCATGAGCAGTTCTTC. V is TRBV11-3 and J is TRBJ2-1; TRBD2 is a possible D gene (6 bases). V was cut by 5 bases and J by 8 bases, with 13 bases left in between. Germline V gene sequence: CDR1 SGHNT, CDR2 YENEEA. The CDR3 is made up of 13 amino acids.

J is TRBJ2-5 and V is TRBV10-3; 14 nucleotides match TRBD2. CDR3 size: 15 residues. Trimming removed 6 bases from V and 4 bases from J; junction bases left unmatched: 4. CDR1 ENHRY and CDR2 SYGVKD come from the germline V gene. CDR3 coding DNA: TGTGCCATCAGCACCGGGACTAGCGGGAGAGAGACCCAGTACTTC. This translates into CAISTGTSGRETQYF.

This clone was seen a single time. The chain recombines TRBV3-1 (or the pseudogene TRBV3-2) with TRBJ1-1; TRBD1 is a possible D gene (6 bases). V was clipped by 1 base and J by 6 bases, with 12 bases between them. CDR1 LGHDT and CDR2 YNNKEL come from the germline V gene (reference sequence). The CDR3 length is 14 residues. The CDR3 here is CASSQVTGQAEAFF. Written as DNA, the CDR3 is TGTGCCAGCAGCCAAGTGACAGGTCAGGCTGAAGCTTTCTTT.

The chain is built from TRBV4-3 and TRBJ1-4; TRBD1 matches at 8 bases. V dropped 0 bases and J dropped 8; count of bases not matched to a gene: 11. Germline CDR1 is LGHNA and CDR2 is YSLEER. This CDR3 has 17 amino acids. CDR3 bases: TGCGCCAGCAGCCAAGAACCGGGACAGGAACGAGGGGAAAAACTGTTTTTT. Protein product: CASSQEPGQERGEKLFF.

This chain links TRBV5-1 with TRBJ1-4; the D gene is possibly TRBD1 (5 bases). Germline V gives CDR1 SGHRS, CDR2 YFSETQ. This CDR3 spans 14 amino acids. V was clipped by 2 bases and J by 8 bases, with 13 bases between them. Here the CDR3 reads CASSLGRVQEKLFF. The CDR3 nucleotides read TGCGCCAGCAGCTTAGGCAGGGTCCAAGAAAAACTGTTTTTT.

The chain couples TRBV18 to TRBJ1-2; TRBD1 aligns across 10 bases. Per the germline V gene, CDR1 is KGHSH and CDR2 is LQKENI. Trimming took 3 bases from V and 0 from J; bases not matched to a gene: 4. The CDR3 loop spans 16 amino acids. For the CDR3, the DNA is TGTGCCAGCTCACCCGACAGGGGGCCTACTAACTATGGCTACACCTTC. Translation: CASSPDRGPTNYGYTF.

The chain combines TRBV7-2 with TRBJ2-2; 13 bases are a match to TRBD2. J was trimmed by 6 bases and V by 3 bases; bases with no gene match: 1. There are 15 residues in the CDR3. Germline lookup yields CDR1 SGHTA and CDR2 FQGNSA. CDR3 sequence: CASSFGLAGAGELFF. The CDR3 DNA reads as TGTGCCAGCAGCTTCGGACTAGCGGGAGCCGGGGAGCTGTTTTTT.

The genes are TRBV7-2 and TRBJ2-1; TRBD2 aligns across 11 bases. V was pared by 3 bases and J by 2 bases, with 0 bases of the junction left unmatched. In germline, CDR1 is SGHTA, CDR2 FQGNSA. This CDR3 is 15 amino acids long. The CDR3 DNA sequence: TGTGCCAGCAGCTTTAGCGGGAGGGCCTACAATGAGCAGTTCTTC. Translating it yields CASSFSGRAYNEQFF. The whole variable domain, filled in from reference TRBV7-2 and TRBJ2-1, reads GAGVSQSPSNKVTEKGKDVELRCDPISGHTALYWYRQSLGQGLEFLIYFQGNSAPDKSGLPSDRFSAERTGGSVSTLTIQRTQQEDSAVYLCASSFSGRAYNEQFFGPGTRLTVL.